This section outlines one TCR beta chain sequence together with its context. Data came from immunoSEQ multiplex PCR; TCRdb stores just in-frame clones and leaves some out. The data hold tens of thousands of clones, with 70% to 90% observed a single time. The data are from a study of T cells in localized non-small cell lung cancer. The CDR3 contains 15 residues. V lost 8 bases to trimming and J lost 0 bases, with 11 bases between them. Per the germline V gene, CDR1 is SGHNT and CDR2 is YENEEA. This clonotype originated in a man aged 35 to 69 with stage II lung adenocarcinoma. The chain joins TRBV11-3 to TRBJ2-6, with a weak D call TRBD1 (6 bases). This specimen was PBMCs, taken before any cancer treatment. The CDR3 protein is CASRDIHSGANVLTF. DNA of the CDR3: TGTGCCAGCCGGGACATCCACTCTGGGGCCAACGTCCTGACTTTC.